Detailed here is one TCR beta chain. Every sample gave at least 5 micrograms of total RNA when it was extracted. These data come from a study of blood T cells in healthy people across ages. A sample-barcoded 5' primer and a J-beta primer mix were used in a second PCR of about 6 to 12 cycles. Each sample yielded at least 2.5 million CDR3-containing paired-end reads. MiXCR, applied by TCRdb to the 5' RACE reads, yields one record per CDR3 protein. Of about 1 million distinct CDR3 sequences detected, roughly 24% appear once; the ten largest clones hold approximately 0.79%. This sample was also put to use in a study of T cells of mothers and their children.

Input material: blood. The source of this sequence is a girl aged 2 to 10 in good health.

The CDR3 nucleotides read TGTGCCAGCAGCGCCTCAGGGTGGTCCTACAATGAGCAGTTCTTC. Translating it yields CASSASGWSYNEQFF. The rearrangement joins TRBV25-1 to TRBJ2-1; the D gene is possibly TRBD1 (5 bases). The germline V and J ends were trimmed by 6 bases and 1 base, with 13 bases remaining between them. In germline, CDR1 is MGHDK, CDR2 SYGVNS. This CDR3 spans 15 amino acids.